Presented here are 21 T cell receptor beta chains from one specimen sequenced in a study of blood T cell repertoires in COVID-19. Clones were read by immunoSEQ multiplex PCR, and TCRdb kept only the in-frame ones, dropping some. This table holds approximately 68,000 clones, about four fifths found once. Sequencing was performed on peripheral blood. The receptors come from a human donor in a cohort sampled during active COVID-19.

This chain joins TRBV5-1 and TRBJ2-2; 10 nucleotides align to TRBD2. Germline V CDR1 and CDR2: SGHRS, YFSETQ. This CDR3 region has 16 residues. With 7 bases clipped from V and 2 bases from J, the junction kept 8 bases outside the gene matches. The CDR3 protein is CASSASGGLNTGELFF. CDR3 DNA: TGCGCCAGCTCCGCTAGCGGGGGTTTAAACACCGGGGAGCTGTTTTTT.

In this sample, this clone turned up many times. This sequence joins TRBV7-8 and TRBJ2-5; weak D call: TRBD1 (5 bases). This CDR3 is built from 15 residues. V gave up 6 bases and J gave up 2 bases, with 16 bases separating them. Germline CDR1 reads SGHVS; CDR2 reads FQNEAQ. In nucleotides, the CDR3 is TGTGCCAGCAGTTTTAGGGGTTCAGGGCAAGAGACCCAGTACTTC. Its protein is CASSFRGSGQETQYF.

The J gene is TRBJ2-7, the V gene TRBV7-9; 7 nucleotides line up with TRBD2. Germline-derived CDR1 and CDR2 are SEHNR and FQNEAQ (reference sequence). This CDR3 comprises 14 residues. With V trimmed by 8 bases and J by 4 bases, 11 bases remained unmatched. CDR3 sequence reads: CASGRLAEEYEQYF. The CDR3 DNA reads TGTGCCAGCGGCAGGCTAGCGGAAGAGTACGAGCAGTACTTC.

This clone was observed once. The chain employs TRBV10-2 and TRBJ2-7; the D is unclear. The CDR3 contains 12 residues. Germline CDR1 and CDR2: WSHSY and SAAADI. The germline V and J ends were trimmed by 4 bases and 4 bases, with 8 bases remaining between them. The CDR3 sequence is CASSASQYEQYF. The CDR3 DNA reads TGCGCCAGCAGTGCTTCCCAGTACGAGCAGTACTTC.

The CDR3 is CATHLAGAGGETQYF. CDR3 in DNA: TGTGCCACCCATCTAGCGGGGGCCGGGGGAGAGACCCAGTACTTC. This chain links TRBV27 with TRBJ2-5; TRBD2 matches 10 bases. With 10 bases clipped from V and 4 bases from J, the junction kept 12 bases outside the gene matches. The CDR3 is made up of 15 amino acids. Germline values: CDR1 MNHEY, CDR2 SMNVEV (reference sequence).

The chain employs TRBV29-1 and TRBJ2-7; D is perhaps TRBD1 (7 bases). Germline V CDR1 and CDR2: SQVTM, ANQGSEA. The CDR3 length is 14 residues. Trimming removed 5 bases at V and 2 bases at J, with 16 bases between. Written as DNA, the CDR3 is TGCAGCGTTTCGGACTACAGGGGTACCTACGAGCAGTACTTC. Its protein product is CSVSDYRGTYEQYF.

The chain recombines TRBV7-3 with TRBJ2-1; 8 positions match TRBD1. V lost 1 base, J lost 5 bases, and 10 bases stayed unmatched. Germline V gene sequence: CDR1 SGHTA, CDR2 FQGTGA. The CDR3 covers 17 residues. The CDR3 reads CASSLKAPGQVDNEQFF. CDR3 nucleotide sequence: TGTGCCAGCAGCTTAAAGGCGCCGGGACAGGTGGACAATGAGCAGTTCTTC.

The chain carries TRBV10-3 and TRBJ2-7, with TRBD2 matching over 7 bases. The CDR3 sequence is 15 residues long. Trimming at V came to 3 bases and at J to 7 bases, leaving 12 bases not matched to a gene. Germline V gene sequence: CDR1 ENHRY, CDR2 SYGVKD. In nucleotides, the CDR3 is TGTGCCATCAGTGATCGTGAAGCAGGGCGGGGGGAGCAGTACTTC. Encoded protein: CAISDREAGRGEQYF.

This clone was counted a single time. J is TRBJ1-4 and V is TRBV6-5; D might be TRBD1 (5 bases). The CDR3 has 10 residues. Germline lookup yields CDR1 MNHEY and CDR2 SVGAGI. Trimming stripped 7 bases from V and 8 bases from J, with 5 bases between. The CDR3 DNA is TGTGCCAGCACAGGGGAAAAACTGTTTTTT. Residues: CASTGEKLFF.

This chain links TRBV30 with TRBJ2-7; perhaps TRBD1 as D (6 bases). CDR1 and CDR2 from the germline V gene are GTSNPN and SVGIG (reference sequence). Trimming took off 1 base at V and 2 bases at J, with 9 bases between the two ends. The CDR3 contains 13 residues. The CDR3, as DNA: TGTGCCTGGAGTGGGGACACGACCTACGAGCAGTACTTC. Protein product: CAWSGDTTYEQYF.

V gene TRBV5-1 combines with J gene TRBJ1-4; no clear D. Per the germline V gene, CDR1 is SGHRS and CDR2 is YFSETQ. Deletions cut 5 bases from V and 0 bases from J, with 14 bases between. This CDR3 contains 16 residues. The CDR3: CASRPGSSATNEKLFF. CDR3 sequence (DNA): TGCGCCAGCAGACCGGGTAGCTCCGCAACTAATGAAAAACTGTTTTTT.

The chain uses TRBV12-3 or TRBV12-4 and TRBJ1-6; D call uncertain. The CDR3 runs 13 residues. Trimming pared 5 bases from V and 7 bases from J, leaving 9 bases between. Here the CDR3 DNA reads TGTGCCAGCAGTCCAGGTACGAATTCACCCCTCCACTTT. Its translation is CASSPGTNSPLHF.

The rearrangement links TRBV5-4 to TRBJ2-5; D perhaps matches TRBD1 (6 bases). CDR1 SGHNT and CDR2 YYREEE come from the germline V gene (reference sequence). The CDR3 is 16 amino acids. The V gene lost 0 bases and the J gene lost 2 bases, with 14 bases spanning the gap. The CDR3 nucleotides are TGTGCCAGCAGCTTGGGATGGGGGCAGGGACAAGAGACCCAGTACTTC. This codes for CASSLGWGQGQETQYF.

The CDR3 here is CASSLTPPGGQDEKLFF. The CDR3 bases are TGTGCCAGCAGCTTAACGCCCCCAGGAGGTCAGGATGAAAAACTGTTTTTT. The rearrangement joins TRBV7-8 to TRBJ1-4; D gene ambiguous. Trimming stripped 2 bases from V and 6 bases from J, with 19 bases between. This CDR3 has 17 amino acids. Germline assignment: CDR1 SGHVS and CDR2 FQNEAQ.

This chain uses TRBV10-2 with TRBJ2-1; 10 nucleotides agree with TRBD2. The J segment lost 9 bases and the V segment lost 6 bases, leaving 11 bases of the junction unmatched. The CDR3 has 15 amino acids. Germline values: CDR1 WSHSY, CDR2 SAAADI. CDR3 nucleotides: TGCGCCAGCAGGTCAGAAGCGGGGGGGCATAGTGAGCAGTTCTTC. Protein product: CASRSEAGGHSEQFF.

The V call is TRBV12-3 or TRBV12-4, the J call TRBJ1-5, with unresolved D. CDR3 length: 12 amino acids. V lost 3 bases, J lost 6 bases, and 6 bases lay in between. CDR3 protein: CASSLRAQPQHF. The CDR3, as DNA: TGTGCCAGCAGTTTGAGGGCTCAGCCCCAGCATTTT.

V usage is TRBV9 and J usage is TRBJ1-3; possibly TRBD1 for D (5 bases). Germline V gene sequence: CDR1 SGDLS, CDR2 YYNGEE. The CDR3 has 15 residues. V was trimmed by 0 bases and J by 9 bases, leaving 16 bases between them. For the CDR3, the DNA is TGTGCCAGCAGCGTAGAGGCAGCTTCGGGGGGCACCATATATTTT. It codes for CASSVEAASGGTIYF.

The chain links TRBV2 to TRBJ2-7; D is undetermined. The CDR3 has 11 residues. With 6 bases removed from V and 6 bases from J, the gap between germline ends came to 9 bases. CDR1 is SNHLY and CDR2 is FYNNEI in the germline V gene. In nucleotides, the CDR3 is TGTGCCAGCAGGTTGTCTCTCGAGCAGTACTTC. This sequence encodes CASRLSLEQYF.

The gene calls are TRBV3-1 (or the pseudogene TRBV3-2) and TRBJ2-1; 7 nucleotides agree with TRBD2. Germline lookup yields CDR1 LGHDT and CDR2 YNNKEL (reference sequence). J lost 6 bases, V lost 2 bases, and 4 bases had no gene match. The CDR3 extends over 14 amino acids. CDR3 amino acids: CASSQSGAGNEQFF. The CDR3 coding sequence is TGTGCCAGCAGCCAAAGCGGGGCCGGCAATGAGCAGTTCTTC.

The chain has TRBV4-1 and TRBJ2-4, with 14 bases fitting TRBD2. The CDR3 runs 19 residues. V shed 4 bases and J 0 bases; nucleotides not matched to a gene: 8. CDR1 is MGHRA and CDR2 is YSYEKL in the germline V gene. CDR3 loop: CASSLGLAGAPLAKNIQYF. For the CDR3, the DNA is TGCGCCAGCAGCCTGGGACTAGCGGGGGCTCCCTTAGCCAAAAACATTCAGTACTTC.

This clone was picked up a small number of times. The chain is built from TRBV6-6 and TRBJ1-2; D might be TRBD1 (5 bases). Trimming stripped 5 bases from V and 4 bases from J, with 14 bases between. Germline V gives CDR1 MNHNY, CDR2 SVGAGI (reference sequence). The length of the CDR3 is 14 residues. The CDR3, as DNA: TGTGCCAGCAGTACCGGGCAGGGTAGCTATGGCTACACCTTC. As protein: CASSTGQGSYGYTF.